These 21 T cell receptor beta chains share one sample of origin, sequenced in a study of blood T cell repertoires in COVID-19. Assay: immunoSEQ multiplex PCR; the TCRdb copy retains only in-frame clones and omits some. The profile shows 140,000 or so clones, about 80% of them singletons. Material: peripheral blood. These receptors all come from a human donor in a cohort sampled during active COVID-19.

The chain uses TRBV5-5 and TRBJ2-2, with 10 bases aligning to TRBD2. CDR1 and CDR2 from the germline V gene are SGHKS and YYEKEE (reference sequence). Trimming at V came to 0 bases and at J to 4 bases, leaving 6 bases not matched to a gene. This CDR3 region has 17 residues. The CDR3 sequence is CASSLALAGATTGELFF. The CDR3, as DNA: TGTGCCAGCAGCTTGGCGCTAGCGGGGGCCACCACCGGGGAGCTGTTTTTT.

CDR3 DNA sequence: TGTGCCAGCAGGGGTTGGGGGGGGCTGGAAGAGACCCAGTACTTC. Translating gives CASRGWGGLEETQYF. The chain links TRBV6-1 to TRBJ2-5; weak D call: TRBD2 (7 bases). V was clipped by 6 bases and J by 3 bases, with 17 bases between them. The CDR3 sequence is 15 residues long. Germline CDR1 and CDR2: MNHNS and SASEGT.

The chain recombines TRBV14 with TRBJ2-5, with 7 bases fitting TRBD2. Germline-derived CDR1 and CDR2 are SGHDN and FVKESK. The CDR3 is 15 residues long. Trimming cost V 0 bases and J 1 base; bases outside gene matches: 2. This chain's CDR3 is CASSQEIAGQETQYF. CDR3 in DNA: TGTGCCAGCAGCCAAGAGATAGCGGGCCAAGAGACCCAGTACTTC.

The chain joins TRBV24-1 to TRBJ2-3, with 8 bases fitting TRBD1. The germline V gene encodes CDR1 KGHDR and CDR2 SFDVKD. V lost 3 bases, J lost 4 bases, and 5 bases stayed unmatched. The length of the CDR3 is 15 residues. DNA of the CDR3: TGTGCCACCAGTGATCGAGGACAGGGCCCAGATACGCAGTATTTT. Translated: CATSDRGQGPDTQYF.

The rearrangement uses TRBV11-2 and TRBJ1-5, with a tentative D call TRBD1 (6 bases). Germline CDR1 is SGHAT and CDR2 is FQNNGV. The germline V and J ends were trimmed by 7 bases and 7 bases, with 17 bases remaining between them. This CDR3 has 14 amino acids. The CDR3 DNA is TGTGCCAGCAAAAAGGGGGGGGATAACCAGCCCCAGCATTTT. Amino acids: CASKKGGDNQPQHF.

CDR3 in amino acids: CASSYLSPGSGETQYF. In nucleotides, the CDR3 is TGTGCCAGCAGTTACTTATCACCGGGAAGTGGGGAGACCCAGTACTTC. V is TRBV6-5 and J is TRBJ2-5; TRBD2 might be the D (5 bases). This CDR3 is 16 amino acids long. Germline lookup yields CDR1 MNHEY and CDR2 SVGAGI. Trimming left V 1 base short and J 5 bases short, with 17 bases between.

The chain employs TRBV19 and TRBJ1-6; TRBD1 might be the D (5 bases). The germline V and J ends were trimmed by 6 bases and 1 base, with 16 bases remaining between them. The CDR3 covers 17 residues. The germline V gene encodes CDR1 LNHDA and CDR2 SQIVND (reference sequence). This CDR3 reads CASRDPGQGSYNSPLHF. As DNA, the CDR3 is TGTGCCAGTAGAGATCCGGGCCAGGGATCCTATAATTCACCCCTCCACTTT. The variable domain in full, with the rest retrieved from reference TRBV19 and TRBJ1-6, is DGGITQSPKYLFRKEGQNVTLSCEQNLNHDAMYWYRQDPGQGLRLIYYSQIVNDFQKGDIAEGYSVSREKKESFPLTVTSAQKNPTAFYLCASRDPGQGSYNSPLHFGNGTRLTVT.

The CDR3 region is CASSLGTGHYGYTF. Written as DNA, the CDR3 is TGTGCCAGCAGCTTAGGGACAGGCCACTATGGCTACACCTTC. The chain recombines TRBV7-3 with TRBJ1-2, with 8 bases that match TRBD1. Germline V gene sequence: CDR1 SGHTA, CDR2 FQGTGA. The trim removed 2 bases at V and 3 bases at J, leaving 2 bases unmatched. CDR3 length equals 14 residues.

The CDR3: CASSESSGASTDTQYF. In DNA, the CDR3 is TGTGCCAGCAGTGAGTCGAGCGGGGCTAGCACAGATACGCAGTATTTT. The chain links TRBV25-1 to TRBJ2-3; 7 bases match TRBD2. Trimming at V came to 3 bases and at J to 0 bases, leaving 6 bases not matched to a gene. CDR1 is MGHDK, CDR2 SYGVNS, per germline. The CDR3 totals 16 residues.

This chain connects TRBV3-1 (or the pseudogene TRBV3-2) to TRBJ2-7, with 7 positions matching TRBD2. CDR1 LGHDT and CDR2 YNNKEL come from the germline V gene (reference sequence). J was trimmed by 3 bases and V by 1 base; bases with no gene match: 6. CDR3 length equals 15 residues. The CDR3 spells CASSQAPAGVYEQYF. The CDR3 bases are TGTGCCAGCAGCCAAGCACCCGCGGGGGTCTACGAGCAGTACTTC.

This sequence joins TRBV29-1 and TRBJ2-3; D might be TRBD2 (5 bases). The CDR3 extends over 14 amino acids. Trimming stripped 7 bases from V and 3 bases from J, with 17 bases between. The germline V gene has CDR1 SQVTM and CDR2 ANQGSEA. In DNA, the CDR3 is TGCAGCGCCCCCCTCGGCGGGTCGACAGATACGCAGTATTTT. It specifies CSAPLGGSTDTQYF.

The chain combines TRBV29-1 with TRBJ2-5; the D gene is possibly TRBD1 (6 bases). The CDR3 length is 13 residues. V was cut by 5 bases and J by 5 bases, with 15 bases left in between. Per the germline V gene, CDR1 is SQVTM and CDR2 is ANQGSEA. CDR3 protein: CSVITGIKETQYF. Written as DNA, the CDR3 is TGCAGCGTTATAACAGGGATCAAGGAGACCCAGTACTTC. Together with reference TRBV29-1 and TRBJ2-5, the CDR3 gives the full variable domain: SAVISQKPSRDICQRGTSLTIQCQVDSQVTMMFWYRQQPGQSLTLIATANQGSEATYESGFVIDKFPISRPNLTFSTLTVSNMSPEDSSIYLCSVITGIKETQYFGPGTRLLVL.

J is TRBJ2-2 and V is TRBV5-5; no clear D. Trimming shortened V by 0 bases and J by 0 bases, and 9 bases separated the two germline ends. Germline loops: CDR1 SGHKS, CDR2 YYEKEE (reference sequence). The CDR3 has 16 residues. CDR3 sequence (DNA): TGTGCCAGCAGCTTGGTAGGAGTCGCGAACACCGGGGAGCTGTTTTTT. Its translation is CASSLVGVANTGELFF.

This clone came up a few times. The gene calls are TRBV19 and TRBJ2-7; tentative D call: TRBD1 (5 bases). Germline V lookup: CDR1 LNHDA, CDR2 SQIVND (reference sequence). There are 16 residues in the CDR3. Between the trimmed V and J ends, which lost 5 bases and 2 bases, there was a span of 19 bases. CDR3: CASSAQGATRTYEQYF. DNA of the CDR3: TGTGCCAGTAGTGCCCAAGGGGCCACACGGACCTACGAGCAGTACTTC.

The chain combines TRBV12-5 with TRBJ2-3; 7 bases are shared with TRBD2. The V and J ends lost 1 base and 4 bases, in that order; junction bases with no gene match: 5. This CDR3 is built from 15 residues. The germline V gene encodes CDR1 LGHNT and CDR2 FRNRAP. Here the CDR3 reads CASGLGTSSPDTQYF. For the CDR3, the DNA is TGTGCTAGTGGTTTGGGGACTAGTTCTCCAGATACGCAGTATTTT.

This sequence joins TRBV19 and TRBJ1-4; TRBD1 aligns across 7 bases. With V trimmed by 3 bases and J by 7 bases, 8 bases remained unmatched. The CDR3 is 15 residues long. The germline V gene has CDR1 LNHDA and CDR2 SQIVND (reference sequence). CDR3 region: CASSMTGSGREKLFF. The CDR3 region has the DNA TGTGCCAGTAGTATGACAGGGTCTGGACGTGAAAAACTGTTTTTT.

This chain joins TRBV5-1 and TRBJ1-3; 10 bases fit TRBD1. The germline CDR1 and CDR2 sequences are SGHRS and YFSETQ. With 5 bases clipped from V and 6 bases from J, the junction kept 5 bases outside the gene matches. The CDR3 consists of 14 residues. CDR3 in amino acids: CASRRTGGENTIYF. CDR3 bases: TGCGCCAGCAGACGGACAGGGGGTGAAAACACCATATATTTT.

V and J are TRBV23-1 and TRBJ1-5; D remains ambiguous. TRBV23-1 is assigned to the ORF class and has an uncertain function. This CDR3 region has 17 residues. Deletions cut 7 bases from V and 1 base from J, with 20 bases between. The CDR3 sequence: CASTPPQSRPSNQPQHF. The CDR3 region has the DNA TGCGCCAGCACCCCCCCCCAATCTAGACCGAGCAATCAGCCCCAGCATTTT.

This clone was counted a few times. This sequence joins TRBV5-8 and TRBJ1-2, with D hard to call. Germline V gene data show CDR1 as SGHTS and CDR2 as YDEGEE. V lost 2 bases and J 7 bases, leaving 6 bases between the germline ends. This CDR3 spans 11 amino acids. As DNA, the CDR3 is TGTGCCAGCAGCTTCAGTCGTGGCTACACCTTC. It specifies CASSFSRGYTF.

This rearrangement joins TRBV28 to TRBJ2-1, with TRBD1 identical over 8 bases. CDR1 and CDR2 (germline): MDHEN, SYDVKM. The CDR3 spans 15 residues. Trimming cost V 5 bases and J 5 bases; bases outside gene matches: 8. CDR3 sequence reads: CASSPTGVRNNEQFF. The CDR3 nucleotides read TGTGCCAGCAGTCCGACAGGGGTTCGTAACAATGAGCAGTTCTTC.

This chain connects TRBV2 to TRBJ1-2, with TRBD1 identical over 8 bases. Per germline, CDR1 SNHLY and CDR2 FYNNEI. The J segment lost 8 bases and the V segment lost 8 bases, leaving 4 bases of the junction unmatched. The CDR3 totals 11 residues. The CDR3 loop is CASQTGVGYTF. The CDR3, as DNA: TGTGCCAGCCAGACAGGGGTCGGCTACACCTTC.